This TCR beta chain appears in the sequencing data of a study of beta chain features in type 1 diabetes. This clone was seen more than once but under ten times. Every bit of the isolated RNA underwent reverse transcription, so sequencing read expressed TCRB transcripts. Produced via immunoSEQ multiplex PCR; TCRdb's table is partial and in-frame only. The sample has around 310,000 clones; about 11% are singletons. Every single donor gave one heparinised blood draw, and these averaged approximately 110 mL. V shed 4 bases, J shed 6 bases, and the junction held 6 bases outside the gene matches. This CDR3 spans 14 amino acids. Germline assignment: CDR1 LNHDA and CDR2 SQIVND (reference sequence).

The sequence was obtained from a woman in her 30s in good health. The rearrangement uses TRBV19 and TRBJ2-7, with 10 positions matching TRBD1. Sequencing was done on a sample of naive CD4+ T cells from blood. CDR3 sequence: CASSTRDRGGEQYF. The CDR3 DNA follows: TGTGCCAGTAGTACCCGGGACAGGGGAGGCGAGCAGTACTTC.